This T cell receptor beta chain originates from a study of post-analysis software for immune sequencing data. Each TCR beta cDNA library carried unique molecular identifiers. TCRdb re-analysed the PCR reads in MiXCR, keeping a single row per CDR3 protein. Of 700,000 to 900,000 distinct CDR3 sequences in the sample, 46% were seen once. The sequenced material came from blood. This TCR came from a girl between 10 and 17 years old with multiple sclerosis.

The CDR3 sequence: CASRLGNNEQFF. CDR3 sequence (DNA): TGCGCCAGCAGACTAGGTAACAATGAGCAGTTCTTC. The V gene is TRBV5-1, the J gene TRBJ2-1; D is perhaps TRBD2 (5 bases). The germline V gene encodes CDR1 SGHRS and CDR2 YFSETQ. V shed 5 bases and J shed 5 bases, with 8 bases lying between them. The CDR3 extends over 12 amino acids.